The 8 T cell receptor beta chains reported below all come from one sample, sequenced in a study of T cells after posttransplantation cyclophosphamide. Busulfan-fludarabine conditioning, marrow transplant, and cyclophosphamide on days +3 and +4 were administered. The assay was immunoSEQ multiplex PCR, and TCRdb's table has in-frame clones only and misses some. The sample is made up of roughly 8,100 clones, none counted only once. The specimen comprised PBMCs, sampled 94 days after allogeneic stem cell transplant with posttransplant cyclophosphamide. The origin of the receptors is a female patient in her 60s who received an allogeneic stem cell transplant from an unrelated donor, was CMV-positive, and had acute GVHD only. These T cells may partly come from the graft donor.

This clone was seen ten or more times. The chain joins TRBV19 to TRBJ2-6; 8 positions agree with TRBD2. The CDR3 length is 16 residues. Germline CDR1 and CDR2: LNHDA and SQIVND (reference sequence). J lost 2 bases, V lost 6 bases, and 6 bases had no gene match. In DNA form, the CDR3 reads TGTGCCAGTAGCGTTGGCGGGGGGACTGGGGCCAACGTCCTGACTTTC. This sequence encodes CASSVGGGTGANVLTF.

Many counts were recorded for this clone. The V call is TRBV7-2, the J call TRBJ1-1; TRBD1 matches 12 bases. Germline CDR1 and CDR2: SGHTA and FQGNSA. The CDR3 totals 15 residues. V gave up 5 bases and J gave up 6 bases; unmatched junction bases: 7. The CDR3 DNA sequence: TGTGCCAGCAGCGTACGAGGGACAGGGGGCTCTGAAGCTTTCTTT. It is translated as CASSVRGTGGSEAFF.

The chain carries TRBV13 and TRBJ2-7; D perhaps matches TRBD2 (5 bases). The V gene lost 5 bases and the J gene lost 7 bases, with 18 bases spanning the gap. Germline V gene sequence: CDR1 PRHDT, CDR2 FYEKMQ (reference sequence). The CDR3 loop spans 14 amino acids. This CDR3 reads CASSPTLARTEQYF. In DNA form, the CDR3 reads TGTGCCAGCAGCCCGACCCTAGCCCGGACTGAGCAGTACTTC.

The table lists this clone with many counts. The rearrangement uses TRBV7-9 and TRBJ1-5, with TRBD1 matching over 8 bases. Germline-derived CDR1 and CDR2 are SEHNR and FQNEAQ (reference sequence). With 1 base clipped from V and 3 bases from J, the junction kept 5 bases outside the gene matches. CDR3 length: 16 residues. CDR3 residues: CASSLEGQGINQPQHF. The CDR3 nucleotides read TGTGCCAGCAGCTTAGAAGGACAGGGTATCAATCAGCCCCAGCATTTT. The whole variable domain, remainder taken from reference TRBV7-9 and TRBJ1-5, is DTGVSQNPRHKITKRGQNVTFRCDPISEHNRLYWYRQTLGQGPEFLTYFQNEAQLEKSRLLSDRFSAERPKGSFSTLEIQRTEQGDSAMYLCASSLEGQGINQPQHFGDGTRLSIL.

This clone was counted many times. The chain has TRBV11-2 and TRBJ1-1, with a weak D call TRBD1 (6 bases). The CDR3 consists of 15 residues. Between the trimmed V and J ends, which lost 1 base and 4 bases, there was a span of 13 bases. CDR1 is SGHAT and CDR2 is FQNNGV in the germline V gene. The CDR3 DNA follows: TGTGCCAGCAGCTTAGGATTAGGAGGGGGCACTGAAGCTTTCTTT. This codes for CASSLGLGGGTEAFF.

This clone was recorded at least ten times. V is TRBV4-1 and J is TRBJ2-3; maybe TRBD1 (6 bases). V gave up 1 base and J gave up 6 bases, with 14 bases separating them. CDR3 size: 15 residues. Germline values: CDR1 MGHRA, CDR2 YSYEKL. This CDR3 is CASSQGTVAVDTQYF. The DNA for the CDR3 is TGCGCCAGCAGCCAAGGGACAGTTGCGGTTGATACGCAGTATTTT.

This clone has at least ten counts. This chain joins TRBV28 and TRBJ2-4, with 16 bases lining up with TRBD2. The germline gives CDR1 MDHEN, CDR2 SYDVKM. The V gene end was trimmed by 5 bases and the J gene end by 5 bases; junction bases not matched to a gene: 6. The CDR3 loop spans 17 amino acids. The CDR3 loop is CASSPLGLAGGQNIQYF. The DNA of the CDR3 is TGTGCCAGCAGTCCCTTGGGACTAGCGGGAGGGCAAAACATTCAGTACTTC. Looking up the rest from reference TRBV28 and TRBJ2-4 gives the full variable domain: DVKVTQSSRYLVKRTGEKVFLECVQDMDHENMFWYRQDPGLGLRLIYFSYDVKMKEKGDIPEGYSVSREKKERFSLILESASTNQTSMYLCASSPLGLAGGQNIQYFGAGTRLSVL.

This clone was recorded at least ten times. V gene TRBV11-3 combines with J gene TRBJ2-1; possible D gene TRBD2, 6 bases. The CDR3 runs 14 residues. Germline-derived CDR1 and CDR2 are SGHNT and YENEEA. Trimming cost V 3 bases and J 6 bases, with 12 bases left between them. The CDR3 sequence: CASSLREGINEQFF. DNA of the CDR3: TGTGCCAGCAGCTTGCGGGAAGGAATCAATGAGCAGTTCTTC.